This TCR beta chain was sequenced for a study of cytomegalovirus exposure and HLA in healthy donors. Study-wide results and limits: Productive rates of about 90% or about 30% were seen for most TCR beta V segments in an earlier analysis.

The PCR made use of 60 Vbeta and 13 Jbeta primers. Assay used: immunoSEQ multiplex PCR; TCRdb lists only in-frame clones, some missing. Among about 140,000 clones listed, roughly 79% were seen once. Germline-derived CDR1 and CDR2 are MNHEY and SMNVEV (reference sequence). The J segment lost 2 bases and the V segment lost 5 bases, leaving 2 bases of the junction unmatched. The CDR3 sequence is 14 residues long. Likely unrecorded immune exposures existed in these nominally healthy donors. Remarks on this clone: The antigen remains undetermined.

The TCR originated in a woman in her 40s in good health and CMV-seronegative. This chain links TRBV27 with TRBJ1-4; 7 bases agree with TRBD1. The material sequenced was PBMCs. The CDR3 loop is CASSPTGTNEKLFF. In DNA, the CDR3 is TGTGCCAGCAGTCCGACAGGGACTAATGAAAAACTGTTTTTT.